The T cell receptor beta chain under discussion was sequenced for a study of blood T cell repertoires in COVID-19. Study-wide background: Sites in the United States, Italy and Spain provided acute and convalescent COVID-19 samples. The cDNA or gDNA used as material had been derived from T cells, B-cell-depleted T cells, or PBMCs.

The sample holds a few counts of this clone. Authors' data handling: The authors estimated nucleated cell counts from reference gene primer amplification. The data were produced by immunoSEQ multiplex PCR, yet TCRdb's version contains in-frame clones alone and is incomplete. The DNA gave D and trimming, while V, J and clone size come from that table. This sample has more than 85,000 clones, with more than 85% found just once. The receptor comes from a man aged 60-69 years with acute or convalescent COVID-19. Material: peripheral blood.

For the CDR3, the DNA is TGTGCCAGCAGTTTCTCCGGGCGGGGACAGACACGGACCGGGGAGCTGTTTTTT. Protein sequence: CASSFSGRGQTRTGELFF. The V and J genes are TRBV27 and TRBJ2-2, with TRBD1 as a possible D gene (7 bases). The germline V gene encodes CDR1 MNHEY and CDR2 SMNVEV (reference sequence). This CDR3 comprises 18 residues. Trimming took 3 bases from V and 5 from J, leaving 22 bases between them.